These 15 T cell receptor beta chains came from one sample sequenced in a study of OX40 agonist ivuxolimab in advanced cancers. TCRdb's table, derived via immunoSEQ multiplex PCR, lists solely in-frame clones and lacks some. This sample carries 82,000 or so clones, roughly 89% of them seen once, and the ten largest clones take roughly 0.65%. Source: CD4+ or CD8+ T cells sorted from blood, taken in a trial of the OX40 agonist ivuxolimab. Receptor source: an adult with an advanced solid tumor such as melanoma, head and neck, liver or kidney cancer.

This rearrangement joins TRBV11-3 to TRBJ1-1; the D gene is possibly TRBD1 (6 bases). V dropped 6 bases and J dropped 5 bases, with 10 bases sitting between them. The CDR3 extends over 12 amino acids. Germline CDR1 and CDR2: SGHNT and YENEEA. The CDR3 nucleotides read TGTGCCAGCAGTCGCAGGGGTACTGAAGCTTTCTTT. Translated, it gives CASSRRGTEAFF.

The chain recombines TRBV11-2 with TRBJ2-3, with D possibly matching TRBD1 (6 bases). There are 14 residues in the CDR3. V lost 1 base and J lost 6, with 11 bases in between. Germline loops: CDR1 SGHAT, CDR2 FQNNGV. The DNA of the CDR3 is TGTGCCAGCAGCTTAGGGCAGGGGTGGGATACGCAGTATTTT. Translated, it gives CASSLGQGWDTQYF.

The V gene is TRBV27, the J gene TRBJ1-5; tentative D call: TRBD1 (6 bases). This CDR3 has 16 amino acids. Deletions cut 3 bases from V and 4 bases from J, with 16 bases between. Germline CDR1 reads MNHEY; CDR2 reads SMNVEV (reference sequence). CDR3 region: CASSFFSGQGNQPQHF. In DNA, the CDR3 is TGTGCCAGCAGTTTCTTTAGTGGTCAGGGGAATCAGCCCCAGCATTTT.

V and J are TRBV5-1 and TRBJ1-1; D not certain. The CDR3 contains 16 residues. V lost 0 bases and J 2 bases, leaving 14 bases between the germline ends. The germline CDR1 and CDR2 sequences are SGHRS and YFSETQ. The chain's CDR3 is CASSLGKTAFNTEAFF. CDR3 DNA: TGCGCCAGCAGCTTGGGGAAAACAGCTTTTAACACTGAAGCTTTCTTT.

In its sample, this clone was seen once. The chain couples TRBV6-4 to TRBJ2-3; D unclear. Between the trimmed V and J ends, which lost 2 bases and 4 bases, there was a span of 13 bases. The CDR3 has 15 residues. In germline, CDR1 is MRHNA, CDR2 SNTAGT. This chain's CDR3 is CASSDTSSGADTQYF. The CDR3 DNA reads as TGTGCCAGCAGTGACACGAGTTCTGGGGCAGATACGCAGTATTTT.

The rearrangement links TRBV30 to TRBJ2-4; maybe TRBD2 (6 bases). Germline CDR1 reads GTSNPN; CDR2 reads SVGIG (reference sequence). The CDR3 runs to 14 residues. V lost 2 bases and J lost 0, with 8 bases in between. CDR3 nucleotides: TGTGCCTGGAGTATCGGGGGAGCCAAAAACATTCAGTACTTC. The encoded protein is CAWSIGGAKNIQYF.

This rearrangement joins TRBV19 to TRBJ1-5; possible D gene TRBD1, 6 bases. V lost 6 bases, J lost 2 bases, and 8 bases lay in between. CDR1 is LNHDA, CDR2 SQIVND, per germline (reference sequence). The CDR3 consists of 13 residues. For the CDR3, the DNA is TGTGCCAGTAGGGGACAAGGCAATCAGCCCCAGCATTTT. Translated, it gives CASRGQGNQPQHF. Complete variable domain (other parts from reference TRBV19 and TRBJ1-5): DGGITQSPKYLFRKEGQNVTLSCEQNLNHDAMYWYRQDPGQGLRLIYYSQIVNDFQKGDIAEGYSVSREKKESFPLTVTSAQKNPTAFYLCASRGQGNQPQHFGDGTRLSIL.

J is TRBJ1-3 and V is TRBV29-1; 8 bases fit TRBD1. Germline loops: CDR1 SQVTM, CDR2 ANQGSEA. Trimming cost V 1 base and J 0 bases; bases outside gene matches: 17. The CDR3 loop spans 20 amino acids. CDR3 in amino acids: CSVEAATPWTGLSSGNTIYF. CDR3 DNA: TGCAGCGTTGAAGCCGCAACCCCGTGGACAGGGCTCAGCTCTGGAAACACCATATATTTT.

The rearrangement uses TRBV10-1 and TRBJ2-3, with D perhaps matching TRBD2 (5 bases). From germline, CDR1 is WNHNN and CDR2 SYGVQD (reference sequence). The CDR3 is made up of 16 amino acids. Trimming shortened V by 2 bases and J by 0 bases, and 12 bases separated the two germline ends. The CDR3 is CASSELDYTSTDTQYF. The CDR3 nucleotides read TGCGCCAGCAGTGAGCTTGACTACACTAGCACAGATACGCAGTATTTT.

This chain joins TRBV6-4 and TRBJ2-7; 9 nucleotides agree with TRBD1. The CDR3 runs 19 residues. Germline loops: CDR1 MRHNA, CDR2 SNTAGT. After removal of 0 bases from V and 5 bases from J, the junction contained 17 bases not matched to a gene. CDR3 DNA: TGTGCCAGCAGTGACTCGAGTCGTGGGGGGGGACAGGGTCGGCACGAGCAGTACTTC. As protein: CASSDSSRGGGQGRHEQYF.

The V call is TRBV7-2, the J call TRBJ1-2, with 8 bases identical to TRBD1. Germline V CDR1 and CDR2: SGHTA, FQGNSA. The CDR3 is 15 amino acids. Losses at the gene ends were 4 bases for V and 7 bases for J; bases not matched to a gene: 11. The CDR3 coding sequence is TGTGCCAGCAGCTCTCCCATACAGGGGGTAGGTGGCTACACCTTC. Protein product: CASSSPIQGVGGYTF.

This clone turned up a few times. This CDR3 is CASSYYADTQYF. CDR3 coding DNA: TGCGCCAGCAGCTACTATGCGGATACGCAGTATTTT. V is TRBV5-1 and J is TRBJ2-3; D gene ambiguous. The V gene lost 3 bases and the J gene lost 6 bases, with 8 bases spanning the gap. This CDR3 has 12 residues. Germline V gene data show CDR1 as SGHRS and CDR2 as YFSETQ. Combining the CDR3 with reference TRBV5-1 and TRBJ2-3 gives the whole variable domain KAGVTQTPRYLIKTRGQQVTLSCSPISGHRSVSWYQQTPGQGLQFLFEYFSETQRNKGNFPGRFSGRQFSNSRSEMNVSTLELGDSALYLCASSYYADTQYFGPGTRLTVL.

CDR3 in DNA: TGTGCCAGCAGCGCCAGTAGGGGACTAGCGGGGTACAATGAGCAGTTCTTC. Translated: CASSASRGLAGYNEQFF. The chain recombines TRBV7-3 with TRBJ2-1; 13 bases are shared with TRBD2. Unmatched junction bases numbered 8, after V lost 5 bases and J lost 4 bases. This CDR3 spans 17 amino acids. CDR1 SGHTA and CDR2 FQGTGA come from the germline V gene.

The V and J genes are TRBV29-1 and TRBJ2-4; possibly TRBD1 for D (6 bases). The CDR3 extends over 13 amino acids. Deletions cut 6 bases from V and 1 base from J, with 10 bases between. Germline CDR1 and CDR2: SQVTM and ANQGSEA. CDR3 in DNA: TGCAGCGTCGTCAGGGGTGCCAAAAACATTCAGTACTTC. Translated, it gives CSVVRGAKNIQYF. The full variable domain, with the rest looked up from reference TRBV29-1 and TRBJ2-4, is SAVISQKPSRDICQRGTSLTIQCQVDSQVTMMFWYRQQPGQSLTLIATANQGSEATYESGFVIDKFPISRPNLTFSTLTVSNMSPEDSSIYLCSVVRGAKNIQYFGAGTRLSVL.

The chain carries TRBV10-2 and TRBJ1-1, with 9 nucleotides matching TRBD1. The trim removed 8 bases at V and 1 base at J, leaving 5 bases unmatched. The CDR3 consists of 14 residues. Germline loops: CDR1 WSHSY, CDR2 SAAADI. The CDR3 loop reads CASGEGQGNTEAFF. The CDR3 bases are TGCGCCAGCGGGGAGGGACAGGGGAACACTGAAGCTTTCTTT.